Below, 17 T cell receptor beta chains from the same sample are listed, as sequenced in a study of tumor and adjacent non-tumor tissue in lung cancer. This sample's RNA came from whole unsorted tissue. This non-tumor lung sample came from over 3 cm beyond the tumor edge. Three rounds of nested PCR, following a modified ARM-PCR protocol, produced the TCRbeta library. From the multiplex PCR reads, TCRdb called clonotypes with MiXCR, one entry per CDR3 protein. The table has 80,000 to 100,000 distinct CDR3 sequences, 75% to 85% seen once. The material sequenced was distant non-tumor lung tissue. The source of these receptors is a man in his fifties or sixties with small cell lung cancer.

A note on this clonotype: At one boundary the junction diverges from the germline segment, which might be a read error. V gene TRBV28 combines with J gene TRBJ2-1; either TRBD1 or TRBD2 may fit D (6 bases each). The CDR3 length is 17 residues. CDR1 MDHEN and CDR2 SYDVKM come from the germline V gene. The CDR3 DNA follows: TGTGACAGCAGTTCCCTGAGGGGGGCAGGGTCTTACAATGAGCAGTTCTTC. Protein sequence: CDSSSLRGAGSYNEQFF. Full variable domain (rest looked up from reference TRBV28 and TRBJ2-1): DVKVTQSSRYLVKRTGEKVFLECVQDMDHENMFWYRQDPGLGLRLIYFSYDVKMKEKGDIPEGYSVSREKKERFSLILESASTNQTSMYLCDSSSLRGAGSYNEQFFGPGTRLTVL.

Remarks on this clonotype: Germline is not matched at one junction end, which may reflect a read error. This chain links TRBV7-9 with TRBJ2-5; 10 nucleotides agree with TRBD2. This CDR3 is 17 amino acids long. Germline V gene sequence: CDR1 SEHNR, CDR2 FQNEAQ (reference sequence). The CDR3 region is CASSPGLAFGVEETLNF. The CDR3 bases are TGTGCCAGCAGCCCGGGACTAGCGTTTGGTGTGGAAGAGACCCTGAACTTC.

In the case of this clonotype: At one end, the junction sequence differs from germline, possibly due to a read error. This chain links TRBV6-1 with TRBJ2-6; D unresolved. CDR3 length: 13 amino acids. The germline CDR1 and CDR2 sequences are MNHNS and SASEGT. The CDR3 sequence: CASKLPGANVLTF. DNA of the CDR3: TGCGCCAGCAAGTTACCTGGGGCCAACGTCCTGACTTTC.

As regards this clonotype: The junction departs from the called germline gene at one end, perhaps through a read error. V gene TRBV5-4 combines with J gene TRBJ2-5; D is unclear. Germline V CDR1 and CDR2: SGHNT, YYREEE (reference sequence). The CDR3 covers 13 residues. Written as DNA, the CDR3 is TGTGCCGGCAGCAATGGAGAGCAAGAGATCCAGTACTTC. This encodes CAGSNGEQEIQYF.

As regards this clonotype: A read error may explain this, as a much larger clone is one base away. This sequence joins TRBV5-1 and TRBJ2-1; TRBD2 matches 8 bases. V dropped 3 bases and J dropped 4; count of bases not matched to a gene: 6. Germline V gives CDR1 SGHRS, CDR2 YFSETQ. The CDR3 runs 15 residues. Written as DNA, the CDR3 is TGCGCCAGCAGCTCAGGAGTAGCGGGATACAATGAGCAGTTCTTC. Its translation is CASSSGVAGYNEQFF. Variable domain in full (rest from reference TRBV5-1 and TRBJ2-1): KAGVTQTPRYLIKTRGQQVTLSCSPISGHRSVSWYQQTPGQGLQFLFEYFSETQRNKGNFPGRFSGRQFSNSRSEMNVSTLELGDSALYLCASSSGVAGYNEQFFGPGTRLTVL.

The chain joins TRBV29-1 to TRBJ1-2; 8 bases align to TRBD1. Trimming cost V 0 bases and J 7 bases; bases outside gene matches: 7. The CDR3 totals 14 residues. Germline CDR1 and CDR2: SQVTM and ANQGSEA. CDR3 amino acids: CSVEDEDRELGYTF. CDR3 in DNA: TGCAGCGTTGAAGATGAGGACAGGGAGCTTGGCTACACCTTC.

CDR3 region: CAGRLRGTQCYTF. The CDR3 DNA reads TGTGCCGGCCGTCTAAGGGGGACGCAATGCTACACCTTC. The gene calls are TRBV6-2 or TRBV6-3 and TRBJ1-2; possible D gene TRBD1, 6 bases. Trimming took off 11 bases at V and 9 bases at J, with 22 bases between the two ends. Per germline, CDR1 MNHEY and CDR2 SVGEGT. The CDR3 has 13 amino acids.

The chain combines TRBV29-1 with TRBJ2-3; D is uncertain. The CDR3 totals 14 residues. The V end was cut by 3 bases, the J end by 2 bases, with 12 bases between. Germline CDR1 is SQVTM and CDR2 is ANQGSEA. CDR3 coding DNA: TGCAGCGTTGATATGGGTCCCCACACAGATACGCAGTATTTT. Its protein is CSVDMGPHTDTQYF.

As to this clonotype: A read error may produce the germline difference seen at one junction end. This chain connects TRBV6-5 to TRBJ2-1, with a weak D call TRBD1 (5 bases). This CDR3 contains 16 residues. In germline, CDR1 is MNHEY, CDR2 SVGAGI. The DNA for the CDR3 is TGTGCCAGCAGTTACACACGATGGGGCGGTTTAAATGAACAGTTCTTC. It encodes CASSYTRWGGLNEQFF.

The chain is built from TRBV29-1 and TRBJ2-1, with D possibly matching TRBD2 (7 bases). The CDR3 spans 15 residues. V was trimmed by 1 base and J by 4 bases, leaving 14 bases between them. Germline CDR1 is SQVTM and CDR2 is ANQGSEA. This CDR3 is CSVEGREGGYNEQFF. The DNA for the CDR3 is TGCAGCGTTGAAGGTCGAGAGGGGGGGTACAATGAGCAGTTCTTC.

This clonotype was counted between two and nine times. Possible read error: a much larger clone is one base away. The chain carries TRBV5-1 and TRBJ2-1; 8 nucleotides align to TRBD1. This CDR3 has 14 residues. CDR1 and CDR2 (germline): SGHRS, YFSETQ. The CDR3 sequence is CASSSGTGTNEQCF. CDR3 sequence (DNA): TGCGCCAGCAGCTCCGGGACAGGAACCAATGAGCAGTGCTTC.

Details on this clonotype: One end of the junction does not line up with germline, which may come from a read error. The rearrangement joins TRBV4-1 to TRBJ2-7; D ambiguous. The CDR3 loop spans 13 amino acids. Per germline, CDR1 MGHRA and CDR2 YSYEKL. The CDR3 protein is CASNFERLYGQYF. CDR3 coding DNA: TGCGCCAGCAATTTCGAGAGACTCTACGGGCAGTACTTC.

V is TRBV11-2 and J is TRBJ2-7, with 7 bases that match TRBD2. CDR3 length: 13 residues. The V gene's germline CDR1 is SGHAT and CDR2 FQNNGV. The CDR3 region is CASSFPSGYGQCV. The CDR3, as DNA: TGTGCCAGCAGTTTCCCTAGCGGATACGGGCAGTGCGTC.

Comment on this clonotype: The germline gene is not matched at one end of the junction; a read error may be the cause. This sequence joins TRBV12-3 or TRBV12-4 and TRBJ2-4, with a possible D match to TRBD2 (5 bases). The CDR3 contains 15 residues. The CDR3 reads CASSEGGAAKKIQYF. CDR3 DNA: TGTGCCAGCAGCGAGGGTGGCGCGGCCAAAAAGATTCAGTACTTC.

The chain recombines TRBV6-1 with TRBJ2-7; D gene ambiguous. The CDR3 has 15 residues. Germline lookup yields CDR1 MNHNS and CDR2 SASEGT. In nucleotides, the CDR3 is TGTGCCAGCAGTGAACTAGTGGATAGCTCCTACGAGCAGTATGTC. This translates into CASSELVDSSYEQYV.

As concerns this clonotype: A much larger clonotype is one base distant, so this may be a read error. The chain recombines TRBV24-1 with TRBJ1-5; D uncertain. CDR1 is KGHDR and CDR2 is SFDVKD in the germline V gene. There are 15 residues in the CDR3. This CDR3 reads CATSEEFPADQSQHF. CDR3 sequence (DNA): TGTGCCACCAGTGAGGAGTTTCCAGCAGATCAGTCCCAGCATTTT.

As for this clonotype: The junction and the germline gene differ at one end; a read error may be behind it. The chain employs TRBV6-1 and TRBJ2-1; tentatively, D is TRBD1 (5 bases). Germline V lookup: CDR1 MNHNS, CDR2 SASEGT. The CDR3 runs 13 residues. The CDR3: CVSSDSRANEQFF. CDR3 DNA: TGTGTCAGCAGTGACAGTAGAGCCAATGAGCAGTTCTTC.